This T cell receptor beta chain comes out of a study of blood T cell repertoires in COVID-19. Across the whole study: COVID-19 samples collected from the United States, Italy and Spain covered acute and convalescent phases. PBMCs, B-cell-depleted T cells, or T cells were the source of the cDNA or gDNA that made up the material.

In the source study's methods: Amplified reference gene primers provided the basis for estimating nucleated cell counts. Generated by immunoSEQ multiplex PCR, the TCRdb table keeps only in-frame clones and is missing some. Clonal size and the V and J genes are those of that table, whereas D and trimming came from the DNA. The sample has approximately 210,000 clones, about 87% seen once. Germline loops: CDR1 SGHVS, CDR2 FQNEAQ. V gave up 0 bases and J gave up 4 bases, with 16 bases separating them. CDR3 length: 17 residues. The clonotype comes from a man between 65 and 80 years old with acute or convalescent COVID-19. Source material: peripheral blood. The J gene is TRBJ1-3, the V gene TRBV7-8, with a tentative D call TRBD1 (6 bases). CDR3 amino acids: CASSLAQRAGQGNTIYF. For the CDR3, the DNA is TGTGCCAGCAGCTTAGCGCAAAGGGCTGGACAGGGAAACACCATATATTTT.